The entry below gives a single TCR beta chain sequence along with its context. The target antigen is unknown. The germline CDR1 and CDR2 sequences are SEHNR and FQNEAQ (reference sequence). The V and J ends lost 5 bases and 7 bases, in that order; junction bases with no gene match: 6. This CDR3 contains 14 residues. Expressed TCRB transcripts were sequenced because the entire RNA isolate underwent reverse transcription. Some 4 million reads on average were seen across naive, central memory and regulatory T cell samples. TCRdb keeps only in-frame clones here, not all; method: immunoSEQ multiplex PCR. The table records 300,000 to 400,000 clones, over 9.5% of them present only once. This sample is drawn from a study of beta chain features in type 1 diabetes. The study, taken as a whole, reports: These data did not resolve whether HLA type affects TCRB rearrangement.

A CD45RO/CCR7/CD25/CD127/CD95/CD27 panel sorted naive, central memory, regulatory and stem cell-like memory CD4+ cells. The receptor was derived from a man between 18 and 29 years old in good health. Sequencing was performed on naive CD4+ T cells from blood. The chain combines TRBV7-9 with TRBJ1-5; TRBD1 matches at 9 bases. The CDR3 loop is CASSLQGARQPQHF. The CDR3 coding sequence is TGTGCCAGCAGCCTACAGGGGGCGAGGCAGCCCCAGCATTTT.